This T cell receptor beta chain appears in the sequencing data of a study of T cells in Graves' hyperthyroidism and ophthalmopathy. Regarding the study as a whole: A median roughly six months before onset, the model predicted ophthalmopathy.

No progression to ophthalmopathy during 18 months of follow-up defined stable disease. Aged 18 to 65, the patients had hyperthyroidism that was newly diagnosed and had lasted under 2 months. At least ten counts were recorded for this clonotype. Antigen specificity is unknown. The investigators amplified TCR beta CDR3 regions from RNA transcripts. The TCR CDR3 first-round RT-PCR relied on the HTBI primer set. MiXCR was run by TCRdb on the multiplex PCR reads, yielding one entry per CDR3 protein. The sample holds 200,000 or so distinct CDR3 sequences, about a sixth seen once. The CDR3 is 11 amino acids. Germline V gene lookup returns CDR1 SGHTA and CDR2 FQGNSA. Trimming left V 0 bases short and J 7 bases short, with 4 bases between.

Sequencing input: blood. This TCR came from a woman between 50 and 59 years old with Graves' hyperthyroidism. The rearrangement links TRBV7-2 to TRBJ2-7, with D unresolved. CDR3 region: CASSLAREQYF. CDR3 coding DNA: TGTGCCAGCAGCTTAGCCAGGGAGCAGTACTTC.